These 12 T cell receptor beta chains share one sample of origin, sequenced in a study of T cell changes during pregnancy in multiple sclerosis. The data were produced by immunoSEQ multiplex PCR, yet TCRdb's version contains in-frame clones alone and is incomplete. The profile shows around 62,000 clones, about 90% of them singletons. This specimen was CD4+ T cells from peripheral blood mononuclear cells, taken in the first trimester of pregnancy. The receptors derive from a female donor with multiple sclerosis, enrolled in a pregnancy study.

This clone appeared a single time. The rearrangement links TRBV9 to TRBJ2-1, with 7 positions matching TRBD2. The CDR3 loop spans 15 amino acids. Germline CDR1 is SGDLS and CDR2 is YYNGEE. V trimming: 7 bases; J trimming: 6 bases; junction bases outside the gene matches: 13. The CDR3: CASGQSGAWGNEQFF. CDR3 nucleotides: TGTGCCAGCGGCCAGAGCGGGGCCTGGGGCAATGAGCAGTTCTTC.

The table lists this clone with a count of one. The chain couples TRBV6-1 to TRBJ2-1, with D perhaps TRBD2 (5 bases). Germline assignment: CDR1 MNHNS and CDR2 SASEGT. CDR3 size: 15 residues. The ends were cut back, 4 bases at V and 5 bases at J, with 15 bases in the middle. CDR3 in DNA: TGTGCCAGCAGTGCAGATCGGGGTTTTAACAATGAGCAGTTCTTC. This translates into CASSADRGFNNEQFF.

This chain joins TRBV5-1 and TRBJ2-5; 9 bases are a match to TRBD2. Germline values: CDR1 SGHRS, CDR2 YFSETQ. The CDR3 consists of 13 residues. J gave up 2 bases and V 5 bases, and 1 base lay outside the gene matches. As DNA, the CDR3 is TGCGCCAGCAGGGCGGGGGGGCAAGAGACCCAGTACTTC. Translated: CASRAGGQETQYF.

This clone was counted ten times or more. The CDR3, as DNA: TGTGCCAGCAGCCCTTGGACAGGGAAACTTGGAAACACCATATATTTT. Its translation is CASSPWTGKLGNTIYF. The V gene is TRBV7-9, the J gene TRBJ1-3; 8 nucleotides agree with TRBD1. Germline V gene sequence: CDR1 SEHNR, CDR2 FQNEAQ (reference sequence). This CDR3 is built from 16 residues. The V segment lost 5 bases and the J segment 3 bases; nucleotides outside the gene matches: 9.

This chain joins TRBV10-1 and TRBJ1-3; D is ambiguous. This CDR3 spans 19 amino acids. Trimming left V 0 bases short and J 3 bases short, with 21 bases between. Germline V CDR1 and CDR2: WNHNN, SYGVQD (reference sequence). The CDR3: CASSESKGLGSRVGNTIYF. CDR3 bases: TGCGCCAGCAGTGAGTCGAAAGGGTTAGGGAGTCGCGTTGGAAACACCATATATTTT.

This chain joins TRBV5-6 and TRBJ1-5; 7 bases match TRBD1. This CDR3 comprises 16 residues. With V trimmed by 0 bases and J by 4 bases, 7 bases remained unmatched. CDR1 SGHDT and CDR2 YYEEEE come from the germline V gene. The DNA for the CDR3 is TGTGCCAGCAGCTTGGGATGGACAGGTAATAATCAGCCCCAGCATTTT. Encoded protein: CASSLGWTGNNQPQHF.

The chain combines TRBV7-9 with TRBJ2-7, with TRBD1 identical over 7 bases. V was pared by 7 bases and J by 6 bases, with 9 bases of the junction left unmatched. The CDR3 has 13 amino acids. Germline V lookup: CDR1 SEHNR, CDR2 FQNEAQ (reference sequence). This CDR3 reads CASNIGTAGEQYF. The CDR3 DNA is TGTGCCAGCAATATAGGGACAGCCGGCGAGCAGTACTTC.

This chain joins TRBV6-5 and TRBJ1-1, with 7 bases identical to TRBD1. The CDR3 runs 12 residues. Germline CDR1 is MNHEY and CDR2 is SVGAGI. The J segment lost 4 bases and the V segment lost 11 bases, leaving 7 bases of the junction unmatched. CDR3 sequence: CAAYRGGTEAFF. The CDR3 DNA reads TGTGCCGCCTACAGGGGTGGCACTGAAGCTTTCTTT.

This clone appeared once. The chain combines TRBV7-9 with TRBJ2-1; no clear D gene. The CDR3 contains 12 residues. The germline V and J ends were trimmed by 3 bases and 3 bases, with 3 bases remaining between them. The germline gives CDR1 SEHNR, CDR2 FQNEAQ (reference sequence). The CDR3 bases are TGTGCCAGCAGCTTCCACTACAATGAGCAGTTCTTC. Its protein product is CASSFHYNEQFF. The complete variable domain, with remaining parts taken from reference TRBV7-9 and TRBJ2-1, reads DTGVSQNPRHKITKRGQNVTFRCDPISEHNRLYWYRQTLGQGPEFLTYFQNEAQLEKSRLLSDRFSAERPKGSFSTLEIQRTEQGDSAMYLCASSFHYNEQFFGPGTRLTVL.

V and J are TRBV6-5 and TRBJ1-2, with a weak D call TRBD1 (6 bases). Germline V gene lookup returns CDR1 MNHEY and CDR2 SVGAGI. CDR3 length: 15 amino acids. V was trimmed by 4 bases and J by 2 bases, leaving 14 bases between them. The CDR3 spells CASSSGQPPNYGYTF. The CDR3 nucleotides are TGTGCCAGCAGTTCAGGACAGCCACCGAACTATGGCTACACCTTC.

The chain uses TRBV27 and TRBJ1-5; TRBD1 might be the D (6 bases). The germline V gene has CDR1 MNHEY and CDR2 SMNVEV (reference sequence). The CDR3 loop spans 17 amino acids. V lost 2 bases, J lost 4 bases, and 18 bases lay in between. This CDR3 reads CASSLRSPTGANQPQHF. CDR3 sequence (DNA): TGTGCCAGCAGTTTAAGGAGCCCGACAGGTGCAAATCAGCCCCAGCATTTT.

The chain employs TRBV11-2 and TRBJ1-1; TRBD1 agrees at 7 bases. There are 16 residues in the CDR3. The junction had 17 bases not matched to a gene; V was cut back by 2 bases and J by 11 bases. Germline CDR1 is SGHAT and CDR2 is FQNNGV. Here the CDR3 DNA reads TGTGCCAGCAGCTTATCTGGGACAGAGGTCCGACTGGGGGCTTTCTTT. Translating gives CASSLSGTEVRLGAFF.